This T cell receptor beta chain was found in a study of shared clonotypes between healthy human individuals. The authors ran the assay at deep level. Once extracted for a subset, genomic DNA was divided evenly among several immunoSEQ plates. Measured with immunoSEQ multiplex PCR; TCRdb has only the in-frame clones, and not every one. The table lists roughly 2,500,000 clones, roughly 93% of them singletons, with around 0.4% in the top ten. Subsets obtained from CD4+ cells comprised CD45RA+ naive and CD45RA-negative memory cells. The germline V gene encodes CDR1 LNHDA and CDR2 SQIVND (reference sequence). The ends were cut back, 3 bases at V and 3 bases at J, with 15 bases in the middle. The length of the CDR3 is 15 residues.

The sequencing input was naive CD4+ T cells from PBMCs. The subset denotes: CD45RA+ positively selected. The chain uses TRBV19 and TRBJ2-7, with a tentative D call TRBD1 (5 bases). The receptor was derived from a man between 18 and 35 years old in good health. Some clones in this sample may be carry-over from other donors' samples. DNA for the CDR3: TGTGCCAGTAGTATGCGGCCAGGGTATCTCTACGAGCAGTACTTC. This encodes CASSMRPGYLYEQYF.